This TCR beta chain was profiled in a study of blood T cell repertoires in COVID-19. Study-level background: Collection of acute and convalescent COVID-19 samples took place in the United States, Italy and Spain. T cells, B-cell-depleted T cells, or PBMCs provided the cDNA or gDNA that served as material.

Germline V lookup: CDR1 GTSNPN, CDR2 SVGIG (reference sequence). This CDR3 is 13 amino acids long. Trimming left V 8 bases short and J 2 bases short, with 13 bases between. Study processing details: Amplified reference gene primers provided the basis for estimating nucleated cell counts. Libraries were prepared by immunoSEQ multiplex PCR; TCRdb keeps only in-frame clonotypes and omits some of them. The D gene and trimming were derived from the DNA, and the V and J assignments and clone size from that table. Of about 34,000 clones in the sample, about 93% were seen once. This chain links TRBV30 with TRBJ1-5, with TRBD1 as a possible D gene (5 bases). The source material was peripheral blood. The sequence was obtained from a human donor in a cohort sampled during active COVID-19. The CDR3 loop reads CAGSQGGNQPQHF. The CDR3 DNA reads as TGTGCCGGAAGTCAGGGCGGCAATCAGCCCCAGCATTTT.